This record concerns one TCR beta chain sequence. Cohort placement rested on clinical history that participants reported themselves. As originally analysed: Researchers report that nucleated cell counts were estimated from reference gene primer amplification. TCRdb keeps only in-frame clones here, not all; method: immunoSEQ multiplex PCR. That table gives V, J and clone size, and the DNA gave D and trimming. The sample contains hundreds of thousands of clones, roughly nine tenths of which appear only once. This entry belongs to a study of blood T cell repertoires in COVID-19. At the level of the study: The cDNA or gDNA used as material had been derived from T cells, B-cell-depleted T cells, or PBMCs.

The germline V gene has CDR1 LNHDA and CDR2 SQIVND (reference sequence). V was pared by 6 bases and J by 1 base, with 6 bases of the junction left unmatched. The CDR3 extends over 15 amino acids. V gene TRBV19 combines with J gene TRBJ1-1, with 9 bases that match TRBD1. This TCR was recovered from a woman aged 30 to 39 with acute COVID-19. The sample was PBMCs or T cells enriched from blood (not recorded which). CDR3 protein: CASRGQGRWNTEAFF. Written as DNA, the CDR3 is TGTGCCAGTAGGGGACAGGGCAGGTGGAACACTGAAGCTTTCTTT.